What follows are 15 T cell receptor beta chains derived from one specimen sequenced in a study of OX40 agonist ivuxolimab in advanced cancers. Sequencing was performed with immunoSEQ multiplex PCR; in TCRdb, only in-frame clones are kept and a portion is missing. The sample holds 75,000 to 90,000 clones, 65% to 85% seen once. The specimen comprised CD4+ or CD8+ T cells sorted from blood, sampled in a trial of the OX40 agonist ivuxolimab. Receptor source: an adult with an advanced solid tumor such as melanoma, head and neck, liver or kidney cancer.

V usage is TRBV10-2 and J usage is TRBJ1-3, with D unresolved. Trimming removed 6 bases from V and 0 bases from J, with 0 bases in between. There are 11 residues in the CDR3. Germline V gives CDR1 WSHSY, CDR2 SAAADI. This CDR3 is CASSSGNTIYF. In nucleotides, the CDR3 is TGCGCCAGCAGCTCTGGAAACACCATATATTTT.

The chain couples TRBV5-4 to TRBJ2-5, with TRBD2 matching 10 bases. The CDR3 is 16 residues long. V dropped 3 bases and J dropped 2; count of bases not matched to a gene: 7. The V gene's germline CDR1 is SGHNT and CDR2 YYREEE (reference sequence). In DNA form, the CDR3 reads TGTGCCAGCAGCTCTTCAATAGCGGGGGGTCAAGAGACCCAGTACTTC. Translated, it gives CASSSSIAGGQETQYF.

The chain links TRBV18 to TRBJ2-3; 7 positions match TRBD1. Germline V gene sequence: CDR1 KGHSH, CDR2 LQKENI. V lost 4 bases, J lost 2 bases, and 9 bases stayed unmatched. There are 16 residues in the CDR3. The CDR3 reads CASSHGQAGSTDTQYF. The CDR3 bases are TGTGCCAGCTCACACGGACAGGCAGGGTCCACAGATACGCAGTATTTT.

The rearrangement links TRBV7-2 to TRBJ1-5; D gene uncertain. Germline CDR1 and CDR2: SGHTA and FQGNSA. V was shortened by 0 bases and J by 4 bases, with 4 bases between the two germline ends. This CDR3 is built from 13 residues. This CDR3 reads CASSLARNQPQHF. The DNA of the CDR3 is TGTGCCAGCAGCTTAGCGAGGAATCAGCCCCAGCATTTT.

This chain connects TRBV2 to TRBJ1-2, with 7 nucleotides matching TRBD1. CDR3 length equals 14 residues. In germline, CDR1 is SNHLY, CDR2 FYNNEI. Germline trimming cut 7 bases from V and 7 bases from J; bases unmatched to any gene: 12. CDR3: CASTLTGTEGGYTF. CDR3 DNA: TGTGCCAGCACCCTTACCGGGACAGAGGGTGGCTACACCTTC.

CDR3 sequence (DNA): TGCGCCAGCAGCTTGGGCGGGAGTGTTCCAGATACGCAGTATTTT. This codes for CASSLGGSVPDTQYF. The V gene is TRBV5-1, the J gene TRBJ2-3; 7 nucleotides align to TRBD2. The CDR3 covers 15 residues. CDR1 and CDR2 from the germline V gene are SGHRS and YFSETQ. The junction had 5 bases not matched to a gene; V was cut back by 0 bases and J by 4 bases.

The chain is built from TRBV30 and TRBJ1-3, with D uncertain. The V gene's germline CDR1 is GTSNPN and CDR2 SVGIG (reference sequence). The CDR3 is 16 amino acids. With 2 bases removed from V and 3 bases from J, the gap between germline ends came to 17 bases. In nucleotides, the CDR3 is TGTGCCTGGAGTTTCGGGAGTGTATTCGGTGGAAACACCATATATTTT. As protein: CAWSFGSVFGGNTIYF.

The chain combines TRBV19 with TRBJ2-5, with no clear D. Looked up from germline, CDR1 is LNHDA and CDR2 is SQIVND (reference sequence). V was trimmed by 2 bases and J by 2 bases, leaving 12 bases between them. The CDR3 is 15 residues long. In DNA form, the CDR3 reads TGTGCCAGTAGTATACGGGCCACAGAGCAAGAGACCCAGTACTTC. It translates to CASSIRATEQETQYF.

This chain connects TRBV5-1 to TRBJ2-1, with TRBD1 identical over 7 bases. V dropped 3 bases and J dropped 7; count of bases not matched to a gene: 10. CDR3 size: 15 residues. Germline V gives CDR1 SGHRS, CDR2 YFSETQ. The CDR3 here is CASSSGQVGDNEQFF. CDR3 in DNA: TGCGCCAGCAGCTCCGGACAGGTTGGGGATAATGAGCAGTTCTTC.

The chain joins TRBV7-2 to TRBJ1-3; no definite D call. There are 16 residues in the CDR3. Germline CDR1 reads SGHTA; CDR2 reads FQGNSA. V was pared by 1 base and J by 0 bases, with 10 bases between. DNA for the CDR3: TGTGCCAGCAGCTTAGACACCCGGAGCTCTGGAAACACCATATATTTT. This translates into CASSLDTRSSGNTIYF.

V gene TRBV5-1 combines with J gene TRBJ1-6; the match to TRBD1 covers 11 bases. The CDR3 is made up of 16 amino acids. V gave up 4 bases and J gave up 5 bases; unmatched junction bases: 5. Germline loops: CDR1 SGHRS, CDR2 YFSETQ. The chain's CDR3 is CASSSGTGGDNSPLHF. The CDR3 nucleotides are TGCGCCAGCAGCAGCGGGACAGGGGGAGATAATTCACCCCTCCACTTT.

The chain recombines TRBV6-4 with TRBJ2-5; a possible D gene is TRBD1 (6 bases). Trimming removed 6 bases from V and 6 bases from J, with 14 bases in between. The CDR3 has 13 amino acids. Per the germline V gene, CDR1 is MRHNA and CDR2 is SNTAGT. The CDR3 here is CASSLTQGKTQYF. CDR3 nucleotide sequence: TGTGCCAGCAGCCTAACCCAGGGGAAGACCCAGTACTTC.

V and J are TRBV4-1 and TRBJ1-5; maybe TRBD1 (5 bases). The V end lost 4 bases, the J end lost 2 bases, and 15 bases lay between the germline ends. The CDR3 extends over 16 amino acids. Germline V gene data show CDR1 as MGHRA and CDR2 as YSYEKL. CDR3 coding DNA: TGCGCCAGCAGCCCCCTTCGGGGGGGAGGCAATCAGCCCCAGCATTTT. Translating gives CASSPLRGGGNQPQHF.

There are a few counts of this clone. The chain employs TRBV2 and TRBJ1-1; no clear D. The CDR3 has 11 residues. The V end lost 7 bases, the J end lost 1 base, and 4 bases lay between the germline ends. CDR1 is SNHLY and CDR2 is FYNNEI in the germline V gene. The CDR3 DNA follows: TGTGCCAGCACAGGGAACACTGAAGCTTTCTTT. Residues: CASTGNTEAFF.

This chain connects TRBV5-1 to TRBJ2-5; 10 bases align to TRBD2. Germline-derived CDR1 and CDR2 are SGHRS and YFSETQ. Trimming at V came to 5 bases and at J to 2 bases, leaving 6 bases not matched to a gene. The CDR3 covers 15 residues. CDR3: CASRPVSGGQETQYF. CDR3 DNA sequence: TGCGCCAGCAGACCCGTTAGCGGGGGGCAAGAGACCCAGTACTTC. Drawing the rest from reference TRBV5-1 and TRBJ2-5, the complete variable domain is KAGVTQTPRYLIKTRGQQVTLSCSPISGHRSVSWYQQTPGQGLQFLFEYFSETQRNKGNFPGRFSGRQFSNSRSEMNVSTLELGDSALYLCASRPVSGGQETQYFGPGTRLLVL.